This T cell receptor (beta chain) was identified in a study of T cells in narcolepsy. Study outcomes and limitations: Reportedly, autoreactive clonotypes were serially detected in patients' blood but not controls'. Autoreactive clone sequences were missing from some blood memory CD4+ repertoires. Same-patient CSF and blood CD4+ T cell clonotypes included HCRT-specific and TRIB2-specific autoreactive ones.

The method was immunoSEQ multiplex PCR; TCRdb's version includes in-frame clones alone and lacks a portion of them. The table has approximately 35,000 clones, 81% seen once. About this clone: Its antigen is undetermined. The germline gene is not matched at one end of the junction; a read error may be the cause.

CDR3 length equals 16 residues. CDR1 is MNHNS and CDR2 is SASEGT in the germline V gene. Material for sequencing was memory (CD45RA-) CD4+ T cells from blood. The chain combines TRBV6-1 with TRBJ2-5, with D perhaps matching TRBD2 (5 bases). The J call may not be correct, given that the DNA end is closer to TRBJ2-7. The receptor's source is a human donor in good health. DNA for the CDR3: TGTGCCAGCAGTAAAGCCCGAGGGTATAGTTCCTACGAGCAGTACTTC. It is translated as CASSKARGYSSYEQYF.